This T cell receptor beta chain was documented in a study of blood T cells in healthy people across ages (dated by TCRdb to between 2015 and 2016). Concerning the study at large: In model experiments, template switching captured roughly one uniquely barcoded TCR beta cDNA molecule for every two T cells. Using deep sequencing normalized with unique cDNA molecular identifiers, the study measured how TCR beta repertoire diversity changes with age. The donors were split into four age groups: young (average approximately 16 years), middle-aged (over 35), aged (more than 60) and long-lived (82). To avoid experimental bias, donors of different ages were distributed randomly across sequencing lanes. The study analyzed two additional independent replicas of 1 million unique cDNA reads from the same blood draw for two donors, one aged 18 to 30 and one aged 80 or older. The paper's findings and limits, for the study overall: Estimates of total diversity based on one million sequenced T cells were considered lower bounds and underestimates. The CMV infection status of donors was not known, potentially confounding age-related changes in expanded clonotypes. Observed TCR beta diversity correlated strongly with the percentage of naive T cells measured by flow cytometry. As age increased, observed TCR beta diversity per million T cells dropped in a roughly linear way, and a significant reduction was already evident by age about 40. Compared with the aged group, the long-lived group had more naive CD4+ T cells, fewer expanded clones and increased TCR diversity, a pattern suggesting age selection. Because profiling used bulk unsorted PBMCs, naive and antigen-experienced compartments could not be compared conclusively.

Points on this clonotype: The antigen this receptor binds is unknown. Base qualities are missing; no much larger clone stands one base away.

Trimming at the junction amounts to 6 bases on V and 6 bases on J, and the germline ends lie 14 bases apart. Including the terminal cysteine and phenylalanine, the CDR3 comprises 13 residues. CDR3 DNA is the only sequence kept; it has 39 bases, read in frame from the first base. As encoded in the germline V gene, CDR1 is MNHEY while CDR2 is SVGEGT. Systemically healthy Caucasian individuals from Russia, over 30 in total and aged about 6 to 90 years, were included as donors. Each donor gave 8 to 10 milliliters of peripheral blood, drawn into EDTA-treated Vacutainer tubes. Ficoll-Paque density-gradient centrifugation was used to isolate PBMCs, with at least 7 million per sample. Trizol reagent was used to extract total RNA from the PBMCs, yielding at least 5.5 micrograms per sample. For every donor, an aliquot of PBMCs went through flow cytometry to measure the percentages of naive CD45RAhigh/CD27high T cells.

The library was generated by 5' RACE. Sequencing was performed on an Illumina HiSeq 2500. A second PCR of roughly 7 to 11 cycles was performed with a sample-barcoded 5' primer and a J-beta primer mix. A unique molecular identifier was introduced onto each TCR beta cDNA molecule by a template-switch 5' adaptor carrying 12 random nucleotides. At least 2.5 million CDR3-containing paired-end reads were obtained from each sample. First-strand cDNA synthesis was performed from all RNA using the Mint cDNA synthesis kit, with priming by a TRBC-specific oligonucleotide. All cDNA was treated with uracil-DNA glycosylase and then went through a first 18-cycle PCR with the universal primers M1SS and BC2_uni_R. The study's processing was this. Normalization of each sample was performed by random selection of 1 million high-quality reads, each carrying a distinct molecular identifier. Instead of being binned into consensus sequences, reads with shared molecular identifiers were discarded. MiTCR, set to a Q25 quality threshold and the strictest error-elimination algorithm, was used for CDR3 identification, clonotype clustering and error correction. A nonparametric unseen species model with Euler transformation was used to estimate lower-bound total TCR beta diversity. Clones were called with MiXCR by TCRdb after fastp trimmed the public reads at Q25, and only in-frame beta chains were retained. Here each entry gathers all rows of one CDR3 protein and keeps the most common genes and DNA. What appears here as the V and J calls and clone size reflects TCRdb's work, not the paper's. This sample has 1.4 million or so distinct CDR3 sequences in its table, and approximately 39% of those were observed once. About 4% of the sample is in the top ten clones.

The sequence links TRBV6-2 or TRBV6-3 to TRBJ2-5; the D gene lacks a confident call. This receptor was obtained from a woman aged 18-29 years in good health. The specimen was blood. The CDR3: CASRYPIVQTQYF. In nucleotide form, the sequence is TGTGCCAGCAGATACCCTATAGTTCAGACCCAGTACTTC.